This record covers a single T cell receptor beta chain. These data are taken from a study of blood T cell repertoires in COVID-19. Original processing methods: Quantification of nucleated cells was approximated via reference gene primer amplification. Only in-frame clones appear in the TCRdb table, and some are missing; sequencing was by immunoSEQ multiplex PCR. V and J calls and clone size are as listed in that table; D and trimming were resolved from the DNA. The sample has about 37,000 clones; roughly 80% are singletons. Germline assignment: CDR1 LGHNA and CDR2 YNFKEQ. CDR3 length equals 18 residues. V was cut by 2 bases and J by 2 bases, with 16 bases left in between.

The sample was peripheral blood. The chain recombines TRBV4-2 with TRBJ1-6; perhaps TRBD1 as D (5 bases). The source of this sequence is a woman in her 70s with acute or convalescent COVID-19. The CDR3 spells CASSQPYGEGTYNSPLHF. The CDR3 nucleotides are TGTGCCAGCAGCCAACCTTACGGGGAGGGGACCTATAATTCACCCCTCCACTTT.